This T cell receptor (beta chain) was retrieved from a study of beta chain features in type 1 diabetes. Study outcomes and limitations: Patients' naive, central memory and Treg TCRB repertoires seemed closer to one another than those of healthy donors. Type 1 diabetes patients showed fewer insertions and more deletions at VDJ junctions.

Every isolated RNA sample was fully reverse transcribed, so sequencing captured expressed TCRB transcripts. The method was immunoSEQ multiplex PCR; TCRdb's version includes in-frame clones alone and lacks a portion of them. This table holds about 40,000 clones, more than 40% found once. This clone was seen a few times. Its cognate antigen is unknown. Purities in excess of 95% were seen in all sorted populations. V shed 3 bases and J shed 4 bases, with 9 bases lying between them. Per germline, CDR1 SNHLY and CDR2 FYNNEI. This CDR3 has 13 amino acids. The rearrangement joins TRBV2 to TRBJ2-5; tentative D call: TRBD2 (5 bases). This clonotype was obtained from a woman aged 18-29 years in good health. Sequencing was carried out using central memory CD4+ T cells from blood. The CDR3 sequence: CASSDSGGETQYF. DNA for the CDR3: TGTGCCAGCAGTGATAGTGGAGGAGAGACCCAGTACTTC.